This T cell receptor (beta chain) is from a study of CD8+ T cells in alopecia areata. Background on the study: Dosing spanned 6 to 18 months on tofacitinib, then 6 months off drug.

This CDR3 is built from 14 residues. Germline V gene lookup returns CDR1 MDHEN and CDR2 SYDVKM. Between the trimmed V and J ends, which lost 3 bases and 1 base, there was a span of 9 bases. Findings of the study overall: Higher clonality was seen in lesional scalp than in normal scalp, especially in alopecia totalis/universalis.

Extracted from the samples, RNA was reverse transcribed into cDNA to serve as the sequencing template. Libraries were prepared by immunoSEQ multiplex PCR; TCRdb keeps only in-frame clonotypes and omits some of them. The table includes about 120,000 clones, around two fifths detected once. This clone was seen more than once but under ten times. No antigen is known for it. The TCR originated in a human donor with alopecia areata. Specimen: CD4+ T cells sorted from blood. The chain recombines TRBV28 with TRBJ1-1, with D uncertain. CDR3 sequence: CASSLRVPNTEAFF. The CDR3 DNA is TGTGCCAGCAGTTTGAGGGTTCCGAACACTGAAGCTTTCTTT.